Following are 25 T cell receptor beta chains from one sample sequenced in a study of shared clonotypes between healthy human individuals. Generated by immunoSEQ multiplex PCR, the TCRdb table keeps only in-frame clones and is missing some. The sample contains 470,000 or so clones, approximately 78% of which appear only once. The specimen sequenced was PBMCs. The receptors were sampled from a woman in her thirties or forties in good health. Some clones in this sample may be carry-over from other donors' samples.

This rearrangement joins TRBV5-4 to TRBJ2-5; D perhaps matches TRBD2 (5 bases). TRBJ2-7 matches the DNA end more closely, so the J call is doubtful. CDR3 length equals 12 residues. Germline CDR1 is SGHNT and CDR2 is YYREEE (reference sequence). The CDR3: CASSVTRGEQYF. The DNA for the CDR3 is TGTGCCAGCAGCGTGACTCGGGGCGAGCAGTACTTC.

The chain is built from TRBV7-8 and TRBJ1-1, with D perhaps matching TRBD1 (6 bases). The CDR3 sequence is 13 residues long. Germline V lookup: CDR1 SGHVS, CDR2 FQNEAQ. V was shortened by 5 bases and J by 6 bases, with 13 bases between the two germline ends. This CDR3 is CASSRGRGAEAFF. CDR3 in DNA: TGTGCCAGCAGCCGAGGGAGGGGGGCTGAAGCTTTCTTT.

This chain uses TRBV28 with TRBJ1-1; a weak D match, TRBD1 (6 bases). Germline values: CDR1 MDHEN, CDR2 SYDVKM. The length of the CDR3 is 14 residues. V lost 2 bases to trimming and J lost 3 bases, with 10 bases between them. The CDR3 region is CASSLPPGDTEAFF. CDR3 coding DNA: TGTGCCAGCAGTTTACCCCCAGGGGACACTGAAGCTTTCTTT.

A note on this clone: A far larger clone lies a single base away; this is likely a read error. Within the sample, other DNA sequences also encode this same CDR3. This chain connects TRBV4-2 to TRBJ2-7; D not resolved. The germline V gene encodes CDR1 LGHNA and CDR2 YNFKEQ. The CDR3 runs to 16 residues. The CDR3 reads CASSQDRGAPSYEQYF. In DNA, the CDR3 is TGTGCCAGCAGCCAAGATCGAGGAGCGCCCTCCTACGAGCAGTATTTC.

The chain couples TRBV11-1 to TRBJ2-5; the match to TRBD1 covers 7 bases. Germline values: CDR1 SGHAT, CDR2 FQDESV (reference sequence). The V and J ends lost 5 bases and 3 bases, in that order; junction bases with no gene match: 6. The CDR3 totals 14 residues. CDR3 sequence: CASSRDRTKETQYF. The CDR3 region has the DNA TGTGCCAGCAGCCGGGACAGAACAAAAGAGACCCAGTACTTC.

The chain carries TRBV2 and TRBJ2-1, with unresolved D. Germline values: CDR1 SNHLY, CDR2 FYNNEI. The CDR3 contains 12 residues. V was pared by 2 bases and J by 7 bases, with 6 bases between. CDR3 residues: CASSERVNEQFF. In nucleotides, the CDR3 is TGTGCCAGCAGTGAACGGGTGAATGAGCAGTTCTTC.

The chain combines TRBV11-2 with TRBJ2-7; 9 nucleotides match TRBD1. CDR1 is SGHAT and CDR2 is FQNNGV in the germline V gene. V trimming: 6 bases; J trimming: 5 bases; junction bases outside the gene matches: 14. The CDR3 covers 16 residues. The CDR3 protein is CASSFQSRQGVDEQYF. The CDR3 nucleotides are TGTGCCAGCAGTTTCCAGTCGAGACAGGGGGTCGACGAGCAGTACTTC. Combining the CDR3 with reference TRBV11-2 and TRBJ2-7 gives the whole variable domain EAGVAQSPRYKIIEKRQSVAFWCNPISGHATLYWYQQILGQGPKLLIQFQNNGVVDDSQLPKDRFSAERLKGVDSTLKIQPAKLEDSAVYLCASSFQSRQGVDEQYFGPGTRLTVT.

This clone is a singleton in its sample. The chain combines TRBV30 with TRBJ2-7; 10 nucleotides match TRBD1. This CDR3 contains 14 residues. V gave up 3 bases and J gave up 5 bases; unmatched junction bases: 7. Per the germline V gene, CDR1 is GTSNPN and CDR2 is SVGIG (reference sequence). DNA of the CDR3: TGTGCCTGGAGCCGTGGGACAGGGGAGGACGAGCAGTACTTC. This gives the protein CAWSRGTGEDEQYF.

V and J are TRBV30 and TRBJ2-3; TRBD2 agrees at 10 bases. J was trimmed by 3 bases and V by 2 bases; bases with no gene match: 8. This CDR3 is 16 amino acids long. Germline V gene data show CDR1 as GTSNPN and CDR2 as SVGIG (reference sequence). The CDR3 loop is CAWSPGTSVWTDTQYF. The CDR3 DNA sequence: TGTGCCTGGAGTCCCGGGACTAGCGTGTGGACAGATACGCAGTATTTT.

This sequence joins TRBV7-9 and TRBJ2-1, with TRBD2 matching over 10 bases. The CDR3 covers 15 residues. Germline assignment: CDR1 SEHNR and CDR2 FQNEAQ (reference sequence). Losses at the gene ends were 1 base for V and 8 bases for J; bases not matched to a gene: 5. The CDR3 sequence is CASSLGLAGEDEQFF. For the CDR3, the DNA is TGTGCCAGCAGCTTAGGCCTAGCGGGAGAGGATGAGCAGTTCTTC.

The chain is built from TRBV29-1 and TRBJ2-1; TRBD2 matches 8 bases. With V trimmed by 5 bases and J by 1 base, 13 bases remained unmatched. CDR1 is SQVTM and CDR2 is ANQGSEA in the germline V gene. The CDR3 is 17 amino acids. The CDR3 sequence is CSVLASGLAYSYNEQFF. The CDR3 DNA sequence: TGCAGCGTTCTAGCTAGCGGGTTGGCCTATTCCTACAATGAGCAGTTCTTC.

The CDR3 loop reads CASSGLAGGNEQFF. CDR3 nucleotides: TGTGCCAGTAGTGGGCTAGCGGGAGGAAATGAGCAGTTCTTC. This chain joins TRBV19 and TRBJ2-1, with TRBD2 matching over 11 bases. V shed 5 bases, J shed 7 bases, and the junction held 4 bases outside the gene matches. Per germline, CDR1 LNHDA and CDR2 SQIVND (reference sequence). The CDR3 is 14 residues long.

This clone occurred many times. CDR3 sequence reads: CATEGGTGVGETQYF. Here the CDR3 DNA reads TGTGCCACCGAAGGAGGGACAGGGGTTGGGGAGACCCAGTACTTC. The chain carries TRBV15 and TRBJ2-5, with 10 bases that match TRBD1. The CDR3 runs 15 residues. J was trimmed by 5 bases and V by 8 bases; bases with no gene match: 11. CDR1 LNHNV and CDR2 YYDKDF come from the germline V gene (reference sequence).

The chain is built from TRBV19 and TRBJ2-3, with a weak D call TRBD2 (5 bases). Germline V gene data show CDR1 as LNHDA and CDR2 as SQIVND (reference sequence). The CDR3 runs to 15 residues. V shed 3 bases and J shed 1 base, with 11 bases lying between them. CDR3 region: CASSMIGKGTDTQYF. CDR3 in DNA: TGTGCCAGTAGTATGATCGGGAAAGGCACAGATACGCAGTATTTT.

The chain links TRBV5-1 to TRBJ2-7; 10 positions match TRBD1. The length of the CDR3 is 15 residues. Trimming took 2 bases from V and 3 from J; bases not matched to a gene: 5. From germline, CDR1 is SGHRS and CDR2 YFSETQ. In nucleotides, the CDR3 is TGCGCCAGCAGCTTTCCGGGACAGGGGATCTACGAGCAGTACTTC. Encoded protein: CASSFPGQGIYEQYF. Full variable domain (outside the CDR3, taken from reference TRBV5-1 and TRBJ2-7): KAGVTQTPRYLIKTRGQQVTLSCSPISGHRSVSWYQQTPGQGLQFLFEYFSETQRNKGNFPGRFSGRQFSNSRSEMNVSTLELGDSALYLCASSFPGQGIYEQYFGPGTRLTVT.

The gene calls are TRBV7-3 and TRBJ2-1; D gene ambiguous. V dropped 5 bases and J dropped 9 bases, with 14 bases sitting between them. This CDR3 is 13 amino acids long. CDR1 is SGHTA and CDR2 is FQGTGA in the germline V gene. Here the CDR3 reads CASSPSAMGEQFF. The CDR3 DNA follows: TGTGCCAGCAGCCCTTCGGCGATGGGTGAGCAGTTCTTC. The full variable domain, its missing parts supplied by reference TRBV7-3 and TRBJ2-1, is GAGVSQTPSNKVTEKGKYVELRCDPISGHTALYWYRQSLGQGPEFLIYFQGTGAADDSGLPNDRFFAVRPEGSVSTLKIQRTERGDSAVYLCASSPSAMGEQFFGPGTRLTVL.

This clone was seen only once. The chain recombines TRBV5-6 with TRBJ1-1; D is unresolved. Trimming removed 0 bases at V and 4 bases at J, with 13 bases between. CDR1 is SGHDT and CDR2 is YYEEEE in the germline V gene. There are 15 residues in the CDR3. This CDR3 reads CASSLVLWSGTEAFF. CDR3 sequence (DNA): TGTGCCAGCAGCTTGGTTCTGTGGTCGGGCACTGAAGCTTTCTTT.

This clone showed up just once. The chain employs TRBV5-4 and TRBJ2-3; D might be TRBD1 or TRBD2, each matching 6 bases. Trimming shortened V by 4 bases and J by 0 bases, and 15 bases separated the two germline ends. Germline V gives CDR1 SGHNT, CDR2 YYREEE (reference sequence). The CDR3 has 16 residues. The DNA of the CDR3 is TGTGCCAGCAGCAGTGCGGGACACTCTAGCACAGATACGCAGTATTTT. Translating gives CASSSAGHSSTDTQYF.

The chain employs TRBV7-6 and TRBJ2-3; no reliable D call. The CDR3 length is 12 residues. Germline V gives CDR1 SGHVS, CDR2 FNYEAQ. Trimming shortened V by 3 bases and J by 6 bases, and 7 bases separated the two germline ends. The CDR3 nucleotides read TGTGCCAGCAGCTTGCCTGCGGATACGCAGTATTTT. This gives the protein CASSLPADTQYF.

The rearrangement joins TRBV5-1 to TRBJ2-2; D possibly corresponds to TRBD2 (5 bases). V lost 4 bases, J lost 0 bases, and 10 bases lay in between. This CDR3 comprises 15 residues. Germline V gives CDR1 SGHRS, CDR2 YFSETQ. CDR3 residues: CASSIGLANTGELFF. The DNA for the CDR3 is TGCGCCAGCAGCATCGGACTGGCGAACACCGGGGAGCTGTTTTTT. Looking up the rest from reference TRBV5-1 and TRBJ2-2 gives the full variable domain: KAGVTQTPRYLIKTRGQQVTLSCSPISGHRSVSWYQQTPGQGLQFLFEYFSETQRNKGNFPGRFSGRQFSNSRSEMNVSTLELGDSALYLCASSIGLANTGELFFGEGSRLTVL.

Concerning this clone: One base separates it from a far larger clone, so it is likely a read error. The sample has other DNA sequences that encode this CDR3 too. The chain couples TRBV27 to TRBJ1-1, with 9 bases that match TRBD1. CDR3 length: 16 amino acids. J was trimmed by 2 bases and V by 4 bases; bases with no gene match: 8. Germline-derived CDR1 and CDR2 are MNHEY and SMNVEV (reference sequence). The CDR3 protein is CASSSPYRGQNTEAFF. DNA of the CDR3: TGTGCCAGCAGTTCCCCCTACAGGGGGCAAAACACTGAAGCTTTCTTT.

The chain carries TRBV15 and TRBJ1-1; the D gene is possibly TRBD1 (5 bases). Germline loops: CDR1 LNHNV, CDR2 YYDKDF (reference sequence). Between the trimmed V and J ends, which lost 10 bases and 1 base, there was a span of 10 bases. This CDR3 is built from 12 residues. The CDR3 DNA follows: TGTGCCATCGGACAAAGGAACACTGAAGCTTTCTTT. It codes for CAIGQRNTEAFF.

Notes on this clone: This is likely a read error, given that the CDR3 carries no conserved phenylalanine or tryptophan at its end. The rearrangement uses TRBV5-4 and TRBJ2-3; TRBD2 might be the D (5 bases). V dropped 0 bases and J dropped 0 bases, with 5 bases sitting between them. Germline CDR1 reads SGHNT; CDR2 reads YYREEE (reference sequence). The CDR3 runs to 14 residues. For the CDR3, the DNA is TGTGCCAGCAGCTTGGGCGGGAGCACAGATACGCAGTATCTT. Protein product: CASSLGGSTDTQYL.

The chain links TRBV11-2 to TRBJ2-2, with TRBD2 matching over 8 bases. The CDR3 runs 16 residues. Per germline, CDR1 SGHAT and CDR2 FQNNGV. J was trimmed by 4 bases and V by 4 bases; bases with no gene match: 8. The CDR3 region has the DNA TGTGCCAGCAGCTCAACCTGGACTAGCAGCACCGGGGAGCTGTTTTTT. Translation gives CASSSTWTSSTGELFF.

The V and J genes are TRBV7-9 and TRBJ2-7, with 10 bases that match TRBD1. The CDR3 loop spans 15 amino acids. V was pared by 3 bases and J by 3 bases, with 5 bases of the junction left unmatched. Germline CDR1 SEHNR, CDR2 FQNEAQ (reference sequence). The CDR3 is CASSLIGQGVYEQYF. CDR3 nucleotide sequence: TGTGCCAGCAGCTTGATCGGACAGGGGGTCTACGAGCAGTACTTC.